This TCR beta chain stems from a study of T cells in narcolepsy. General study results and limits: In some patient and control memory CD4+ samples, autoreactive clones were absent.

On this clone itself: As yet, its antigen is unknown.

The protocol was immunoSEQ multiplex PCR, while the TCRdb copy is restricted to in-frame clones and leaves out a portion. The repertoire holds about 30,000 clones, with around 75% as singletons. Trimming stripped 7 bases from V and 2 bases from J, with 11 bases between. Germline values: CDR1 SNHLY, CDR2 FYNNEI. CDR3 length: 13 amino acids. The chain has TRBV2 and TRBJ1-2, with D perhaps matching TRBD1 (5 bases). Material for sequencing was CD45RA- memory CD4+ T cells from PBMCs. The clonotype originates from a human donor with narcolepsy. The CDR3 spells CASKEGRNYGYTF. Here the CDR3 DNA reads TGTGCCAGCAAAGAGGGACGGAACTATGGCTACACCTTC.